The 16 T cell receptor beta chains below were found in one sample sequenced in a study of T cell repertoires in cytomegalovirus infection. Each CDR3 protein gets one entry after TCRdb re-called the reads with MiXCR. The sample consists of about 360,000 distinct CDR3 sequences, approximately 18% of them appearing once. Sequencing was done on a sample of PBMCs. The receptor set was obtained from a human donor in good health (CMV status not recorded). Some clones in this sample may be carry-over from other donors' samples.

The chain recombines TRBV25-1 with TRBJ1-5; D may be TRBD1 (6 bases). Germline CDR1 is MGHDK and CDR2 is SYGVNS. The length of the CDR3 is 13 residues. Deletions cut 4 bases from V and 5 bases from J, with 9 bases between. For the CDR3, the DNA is TGTGCCAGCAGTGTGGGGGCAGATCAGCCCCAGCATTTT. Protein product: CASSVGADQPQHF. Filled out from reference TRBV25-1 and TRBJ1-5, the complete variable domain reads EADIYQTPRYLVIGTGKKITLECSQTMGHDKMYWYQQDPGMELHLIHYSYGVNSTEKGDLSSESTVSRIRTEHFPLTLESARPSHTSQYLCASSVGADQPQHFGDGTRLSIL.

As regards this clonotype: This could be a read error, since a much larger clone is one nucleotide away. V and J are TRBV7-2 and TRBJ2-3; 9 bases align to TRBD2. The CDR3 extends over 17 amino acids. CDR1 is SGHTA and CDR2 is FQGNSA in the germline V gene. The CDR3 here is CASGLGGRGGWTDTQYF. CDR3 nucleotides: TGTGCCAGCGGCTTAGGGGGGCGGGGGGGCTGGACAGATACGCAGTATTTT.

This clonotype was observed many times. The J gene is TRBJ2-1, the V gene TRBV11-2; 11 nucleotides agree with TRBD2. The CDR3 totals 15 residues. Germline trimming cut 4 bases from V and 7 bases from J; bases unmatched to any gene: 6. Germline CDR1 SGHAT, CDR2 FQNNGV. The DNA for the CDR3 is TGTGCCAGCAGCTACACTAGCGGGAGTACGAATGAGCAGTTCTTC. Translation: CASSYTSGSTNEQFF.

This clonotype was counted at least ten times. The rearrangement joins TRBV6-2 or TRBV6-3 to TRBJ1-4; no clear D. Germline assignment: CDR1 MNHEY and CDR2 SVGEGT. The CDR3 runs to 16 residues. The V end lost 5 bases, the J end lost 0 bases, and 13 bases lay between the germline ends. CDR3 in amino acids: CASSMTYSATNEKLFF. CDR3 sequence (DNA): TGTGCCAGCAGTATGACTTATTCCGCAACTAATGAAAAACTGTTTTTT.

This clonotype was seen more than once but under ten times. The chain links TRBV2 to TRBJ2-1; D gene unclear. Germline V lookup: CDR1 SNHLY, CDR2 FYNNEI. The CDR3 runs 13 residues. Trimming took 8 bases from V and 9 from J, leaving 17 bases between them. The CDR3 region has the DNA TGTGCCAGCGAGTACTTCAAGTACGGTGAGCAGTTCTTC. Amino acids: CASEYFKYGEQFF.

There are a few counts of this clonotype. The rearrangement links TRBV2 to TRBJ2-1, with 10 bases identical to TRBD2. CDR3 length: 18 residues. Germline CDR1 reads SNHLY; CDR2 reads FYNNEI. Unmatched junction bases numbered 11, after V lost 1 base and J lost 5 bases. Here the CDR3 reads CASSEGALGTSADNEQFF. The CDR3 coding sequence is TGTGCCAGCAGTGAAGGGGCCCTTGGGACTAGCGCAGACAATGAGCAGTTCTTC.

Written as DNA, the CDR3 is TGCAGTGCTAGGGAGGAAACTGAAGCTTTCTTT. It specifies CSAREETEAFF. V usage is TRBV20-1 and J usage is TRBJ1-1, with no clear D. The CDR3 sequence is 11 residues long. CDR1 and CDR2 from the germline V gene are DFQATT and SNEGSKA (reference sequence). Trimming stripped 3 bases from V and 5 bases from J, with 7 bases between.

This clonotype appeared a few times. A much larger clone sits a single nucleotide away, making a read error possible. The V and J genes are TRBV5-5 and TRBJ2-1; TRBD1 aligns across 9 bases. Germline V gene lookup returns CDR1 SGHKS and CDR2 YYEKEE (reference sequence). This CDR3 has 12 residues. Trimming at V came to 3 bases and at J to 9 bases, leaving 1 base not matched to a gene. CDR3: CASSYRGPEQFF. The CDR3 DNA reads as TGTGCCAGCAGCTACAGGGGGCCTGAGCAGTTCTTC.

V gene TRBV12-3 or TRBV12-4 combines with J gene TRBJ1-5; D ambiguous. The CDR3 is made up of 13 amino acids. The V gene lost 3 bases and the J gene lost 14 bases, with 17 bases spanning the gap. Here the CDR3 DNA reads TGTGCCAGCAGTTTGGGGAGCCCTGTAGAAAAGCATTTT. It yields the protein CASSLGSPVEKHF.

This chain links TRBV5-6 with TRBJ2-1; a possible D gene is TRBD2 (6 bases). CDR1 is SGHDT and CDR2 is YYEEEE in the germline V gene. The CDR3 consists of 13 residues. With 3 bases removed from V and 5 bases from J, the gap between germline ends came to 9 bases. The CDR3 DNA reads as TGTGCCAGCAGCTCCTGGGGGGACAATGAGCAGTTCTTC. Its translation is CASSSWGDNEQFF.

This clonotype was seen at least ten times. The chain recombines TRBV6-1 with TRBJ2-7; either TRBD1 or TRBD2 may fit D (5 bases each). The V and J ends lost 6 bases and 4 bases respectively, with 19 bases between them. The germline V gene encodes CDR1 MNHNS and CDR2 SASEGT. This CDR3 has 15 amino acids. The CDR3 reads CASRPGRQVWYEQYF. DNA for the CDR3: TGTGCCAGCAGGCCGGGACGTCAGGTGTGGTACGAGCAGTACTTC.

This clonotype was detected many times. The gene calls are TRBV7-2 and TRBJ2-7; D remains ambiguous. This CDR3 comprises 14 residues. CDR1 is SGHTA and CDR2 is FQGNSA in the germline V gene. The V gene lost 0 bases and the J gene lost 0 bases, with 6 bases spanning the gap. The CDR3 is CASSLAHSSYEQYF. As DNA, the CDR3 is TGTGCCAGCAGCTTAGCGCACAGCTCCTACGAGCAGTACTTC.

This clonotype turned up a few times. The rearrangement joins TRBV7-8 to TRBJ1-5, with 11 bases lining up with TRBD1. Losses at the gene ends were 5 bases for V and 4 bases for J; bases not matched to a gene: 4. Germline-derived CDR1 and CDR2 are SGHVS and FQNEAQ. The CDR3 sequence is 15 residues long. The CDR3 protein is CASSNRDRGNQPQHF. CDR3 DNA sequence: TGTGCCAGCAGCAACCGGGACAGGGGGAATCAGCCCCAGCATTTT. The variable domain in full, completed from reference TRBV7-8 and TRBJ1-5, reads GAGVSQSPRYKVAKRGQDVALRCDPISGHVSLFWYQQALGQGPEFLTYFQNEAQLDKSGLPSDRFFAERPEGSVSTLKIQRTQQEDSAVYLCASSNRDRGNQPQHFGDGTRLSIL.

The chain recombines TRBV29-1 with TRBJ2-5; TRBD1 is a possible D gene (5 bases). Per the germline V gene, CDR1 is SQVTM and CDR2 is ANQGSEA. V lost 4 bases and J 4 bases, leaving 10 bases between the germline ends. This CDR3 contains 12 residues. CDR3: CSVVWGPETQYF. The CDR3 DNA reads as TGCAGCGTTGTGTGGGGCCCAGAGACCCAGTACTTC.

This clonotype was recorded many times. V usage is TRBV29-1 and J usage is TRBJ2-5; D uncertain. CDR1 and CDR2 from the germline V gene are SQVTM and ANQGSEA. The CDR3 covers 12 residues. Trimming removed 4 bases from V and 7 bases from J, with 13 bases in between. CDR3 bases: TGCAGCGTTGGGGCAGGCCGCAGGACCCAGTACTTC. Amino acids: CSVGAGRRTQYF.

The V gene is TRBV7-9, the J gene TRBJ2-4; a possible D gene is TRBD1 (5 bases). This CDR3 has 13 amino acids. Trimming removed 3 bases at V and 8 bases at J, with 11 bases between. The germline CDR1 and CDR2 sequences are SEHNR and FQNEAQ (reference sequence). The CDR3 DNA follows: TGTGCCAGCAGCTTGGTGGGGCAATACATTCAGTACTTC. It codes for CASSLVGQYIQYF.